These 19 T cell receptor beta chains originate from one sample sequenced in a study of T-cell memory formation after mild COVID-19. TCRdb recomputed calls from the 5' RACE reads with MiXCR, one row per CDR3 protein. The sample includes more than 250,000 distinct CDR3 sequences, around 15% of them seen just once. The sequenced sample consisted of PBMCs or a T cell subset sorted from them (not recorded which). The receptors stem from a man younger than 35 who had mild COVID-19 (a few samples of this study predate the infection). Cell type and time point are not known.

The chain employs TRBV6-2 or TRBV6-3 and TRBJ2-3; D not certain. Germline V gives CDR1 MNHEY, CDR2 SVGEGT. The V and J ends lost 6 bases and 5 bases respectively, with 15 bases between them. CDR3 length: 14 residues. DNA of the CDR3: TGTGCCAGCAGAGAAAGGCCCTACGGAGATACGCAGTATTTT. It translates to CASRERPYGDTQYF.

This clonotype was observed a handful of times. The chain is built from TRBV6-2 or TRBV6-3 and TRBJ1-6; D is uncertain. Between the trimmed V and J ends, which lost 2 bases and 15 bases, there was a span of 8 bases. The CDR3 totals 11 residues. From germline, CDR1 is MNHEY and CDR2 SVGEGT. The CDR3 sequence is CASSYREGLHF. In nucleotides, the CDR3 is TGTGCCAGCAGTTACAGGGAAGGCCTCCACTTT.

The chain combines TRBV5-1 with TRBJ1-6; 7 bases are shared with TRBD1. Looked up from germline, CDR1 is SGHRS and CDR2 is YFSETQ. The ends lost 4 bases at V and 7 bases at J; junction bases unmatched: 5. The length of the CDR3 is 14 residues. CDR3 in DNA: TGCGCCAGCAGCAGGCAGGGGGTAAATTCACCCCTCCACTTT. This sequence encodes CASSRQGVNSPLHF.

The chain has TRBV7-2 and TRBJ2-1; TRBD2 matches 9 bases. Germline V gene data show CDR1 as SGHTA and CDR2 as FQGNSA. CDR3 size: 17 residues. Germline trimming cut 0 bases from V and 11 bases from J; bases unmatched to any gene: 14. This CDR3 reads CASSLALGGGAGRKQFF. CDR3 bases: TGTGCCAGCAGCTTAGCGCTTGGCGGGGGGGCGGGGAGGAAGCAGTTCTTC.

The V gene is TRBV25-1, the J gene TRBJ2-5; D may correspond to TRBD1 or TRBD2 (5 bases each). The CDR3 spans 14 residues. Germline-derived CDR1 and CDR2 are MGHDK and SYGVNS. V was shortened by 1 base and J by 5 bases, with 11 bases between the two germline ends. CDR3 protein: CASSESLGRETQYF. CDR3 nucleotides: TGTGCCAGCAGTGAATCCCTGGGACGGGAGACCCAGTACTTC.

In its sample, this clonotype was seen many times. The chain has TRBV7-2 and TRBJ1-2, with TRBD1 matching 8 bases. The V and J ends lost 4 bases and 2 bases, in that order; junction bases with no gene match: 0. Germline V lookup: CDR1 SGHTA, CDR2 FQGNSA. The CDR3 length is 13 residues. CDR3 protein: CASSSGGNYGYTF. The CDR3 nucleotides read TGTGCCAGCAGCTCAGGGGGCAACTATGGCTACACCTTC.

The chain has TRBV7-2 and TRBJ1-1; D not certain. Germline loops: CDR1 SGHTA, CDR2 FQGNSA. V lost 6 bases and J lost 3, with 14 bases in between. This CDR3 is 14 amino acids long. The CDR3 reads CASSLHMGDTEAFF. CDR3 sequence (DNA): TGTGCCAGCAGTCTACACATGGGAGACACTGAAGCTTTCTTT.

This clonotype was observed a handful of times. CDR3 loop: CASSLDASSYNSPLHF. DNA of the CDR3: TGTGCCAGCAGCTTAGATGCGAGCTCCTATAATTCACCCCTCCACTTT. The chain has TRBV7-9 and TRBJ1-6; no clear D gene. CDR1 is SEHNR, CDR2 FQNEAQ, per germline (reference sequence). The CDR3 extends over 16 amino acids. V was trimmed by 1 base and J by 0 bases, leaving 7 bases between them.

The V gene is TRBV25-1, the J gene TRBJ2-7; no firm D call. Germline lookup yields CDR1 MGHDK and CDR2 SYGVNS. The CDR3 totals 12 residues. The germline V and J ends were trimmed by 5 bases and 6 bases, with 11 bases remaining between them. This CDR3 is CASSIHLGEQYF. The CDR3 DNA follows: TGTGCCAGCAGTATTCATCTCGGCGAGCAGTACTTC.

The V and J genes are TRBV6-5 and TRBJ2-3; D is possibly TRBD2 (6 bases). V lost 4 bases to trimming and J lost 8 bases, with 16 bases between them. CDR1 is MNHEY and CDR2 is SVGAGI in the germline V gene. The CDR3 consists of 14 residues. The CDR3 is CASSFSGLLSTQYF. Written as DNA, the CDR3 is TGTGCCAGCAGTTTCTCGGGACTCTTAAGTACGCAGTATTTT.

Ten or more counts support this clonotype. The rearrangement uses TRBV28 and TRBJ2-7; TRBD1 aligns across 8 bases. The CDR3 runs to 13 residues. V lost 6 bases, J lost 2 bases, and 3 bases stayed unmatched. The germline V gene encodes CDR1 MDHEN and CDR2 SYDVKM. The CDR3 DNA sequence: TGTGCCAGCAGGACAGGGGAACCCTACGAGCAGTACGTC. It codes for CASRTGEPYEQYV.

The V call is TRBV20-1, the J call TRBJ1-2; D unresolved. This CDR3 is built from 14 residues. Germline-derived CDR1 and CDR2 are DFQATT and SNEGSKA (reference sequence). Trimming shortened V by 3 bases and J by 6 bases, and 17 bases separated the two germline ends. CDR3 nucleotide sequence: TGCAGTGCTAGGGCTTATTCAGGACGGGATGGCTACACCTTC. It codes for CSARAYSGRDGYTF.

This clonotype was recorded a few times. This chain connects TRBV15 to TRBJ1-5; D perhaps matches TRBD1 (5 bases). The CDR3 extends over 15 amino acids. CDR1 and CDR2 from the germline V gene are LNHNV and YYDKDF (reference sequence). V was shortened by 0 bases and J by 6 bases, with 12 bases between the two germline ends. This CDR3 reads CATSRESGAGQPQHF. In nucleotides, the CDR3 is TGTGCCACCAGCAGAGAGTCCGGGGCGGGTCAGCCCCAGCATTTT. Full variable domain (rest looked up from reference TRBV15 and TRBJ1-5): DAMVIQNPRYQVTQFGKPVTLSCSQTLNHNVMYWYQQKSSQAPKLLFHYYDKDFNNEADTPDNFQSRRPNTSFCFLDIRSPGLGDTAMYLCATSRESGAGQPQHFGDGTRLSIL.

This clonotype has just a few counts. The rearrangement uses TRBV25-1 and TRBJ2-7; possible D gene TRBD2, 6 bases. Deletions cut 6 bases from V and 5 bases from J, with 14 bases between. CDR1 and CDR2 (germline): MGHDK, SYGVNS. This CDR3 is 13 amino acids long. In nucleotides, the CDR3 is TGTGCCAGCAGCGGGAGACCCCTGCACGAGCAGTACTTC. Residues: CASSGRPLHEQYF.

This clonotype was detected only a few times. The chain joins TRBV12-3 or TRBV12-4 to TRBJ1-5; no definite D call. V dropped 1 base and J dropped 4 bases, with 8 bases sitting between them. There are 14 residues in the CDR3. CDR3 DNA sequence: TGTGCCAGCAGTTTAGGGATCAGTAATCAGCCCCAGCATTTT. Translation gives CASSLGISNQPQHF.

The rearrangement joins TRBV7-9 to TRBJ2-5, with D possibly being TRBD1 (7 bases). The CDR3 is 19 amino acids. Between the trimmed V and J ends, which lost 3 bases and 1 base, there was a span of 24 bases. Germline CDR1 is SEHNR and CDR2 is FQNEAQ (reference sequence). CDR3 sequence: CASSLQGGRSLATQETQYF. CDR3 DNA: TGTGCCAGCAGCTTGCAGGGGGGACGATCTCTCGCCACCCAAGAGACCCAGTACTTC.

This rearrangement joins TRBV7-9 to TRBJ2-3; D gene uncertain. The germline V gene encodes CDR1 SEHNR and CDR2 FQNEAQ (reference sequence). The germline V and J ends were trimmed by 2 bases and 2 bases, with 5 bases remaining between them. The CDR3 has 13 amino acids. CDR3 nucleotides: TGTGCCAGCAGCTTAATCATCACAGATACGCAGTATTTT. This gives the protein CASSLIITDTQYF.

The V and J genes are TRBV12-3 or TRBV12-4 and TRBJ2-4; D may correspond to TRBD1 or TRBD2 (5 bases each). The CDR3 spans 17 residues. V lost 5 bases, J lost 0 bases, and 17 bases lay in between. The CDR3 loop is CASSVHRGEAAKNIQYF. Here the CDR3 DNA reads TGTGCCAGCAGTGTACACCGGGGCGAGGCAGCCAAAAACATTCAGTACTTC.

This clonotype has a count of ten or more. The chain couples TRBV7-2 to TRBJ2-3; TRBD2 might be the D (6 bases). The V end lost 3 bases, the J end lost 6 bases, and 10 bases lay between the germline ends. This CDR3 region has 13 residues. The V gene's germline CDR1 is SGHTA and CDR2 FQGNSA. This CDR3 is CASSLERADTQYF. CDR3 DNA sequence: TGTGCCAGCAGCTTGGAGCGGGCGGATACGCAGTATTTT.